Here is one T cell receptor beta chain with its context. Deletions cut 0 bases from V and 2 bases from J, with 8 bases between. The CDR3 is 15 amino acids. The germline V gene encodes CDR1 SGDLS and CDR2 YYNGEE. The authors' processing: Amplification of reference gene primers provided the estimated nucleated cell counts. Here immunoSEQ multiplex PCR was the method, and the copy in TCRdb shows in-frame clones only, minus some. From that table come the V and J calls and clone size; the DNA was used to work out D and trimming. Of approximately 210,000 clones listed, 88% are singletons. The entry originates in a study of blood T cell repertoires in COVID-19. As for the study in general: The United States, Italy and Spain were the sources of the acute and convalescent COVID-19 samples. PBMCs, B-cell-depleted T cells, or T cells were the source of the cDNA or gDNA that made up the material.

The V and J genes are TRBV9 and TRBJ2-2; possible D gene TRBD1, 6 bases. The sequence came from a human donor in a cohort sampled during active COVID-19. Source material: peripheral blood. This CDR3 reads CASSVGGGNTGELFF. The DNA for the CDR3 is TGTGCCAGCAGCGTAGGAGGGGGTAACACCGGGGAGCTGTTTTTT.